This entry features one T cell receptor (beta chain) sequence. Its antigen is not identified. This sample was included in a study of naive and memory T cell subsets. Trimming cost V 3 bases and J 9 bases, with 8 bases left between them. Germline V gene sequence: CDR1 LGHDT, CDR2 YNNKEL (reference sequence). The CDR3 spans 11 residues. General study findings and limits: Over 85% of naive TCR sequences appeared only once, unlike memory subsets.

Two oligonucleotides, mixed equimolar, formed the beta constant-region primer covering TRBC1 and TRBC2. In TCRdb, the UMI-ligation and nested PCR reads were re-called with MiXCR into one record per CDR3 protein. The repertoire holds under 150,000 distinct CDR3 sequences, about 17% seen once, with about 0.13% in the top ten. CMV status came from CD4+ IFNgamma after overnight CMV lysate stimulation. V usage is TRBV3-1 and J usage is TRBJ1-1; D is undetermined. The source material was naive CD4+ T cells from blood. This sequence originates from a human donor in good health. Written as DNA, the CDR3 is TGTGCCAGCAGCCACACGAAACAAGCTTTCTTT. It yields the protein CASSHTKQAFF.